This T cell receptor beta chain emerged from a study of metastatic and nonmetastatic thyroid tumors. As for the study in general: Samples came from malignant and benign thyroid patients, and repertoires were compared across blood and tumor or nodule tissue. Whole-study results and caveats: Malignant tumors reportedly showed significantly higher TCR beta diversity than benign nodules in both blood and tumor.

In the study's own analysis: Variation in CDR3 across clinicopathological groups served as the basis for constructing a distant-metastasis classifier in papillary thyroid cancer. With MiXCR, TCRdb reprocessed the PCR reads. The V and J calls here are based on TCRdb, not the publication. The sample consists of some 15,000 clones, 3% to 4.5% of them appearing once. V was clipped by 7 bases and J by 0 bases; unmatched bases: 11. CDR3 size: 17 residues. Looked up from germline, CDR1 is SNHLY and CDR2 is FYNNEI. Regarding this clone: What it binds is not known.

Thyroid surgery was performed in patients who had received no treatment beforehand. This sequence originates from a female donor with papillary thyroid cancer or a benign thyroid nodule (not recorded which). Some clones in this sample may be carry-over from other donors' samples. Sequenced material: tumor tissue. The chain uses TRBV2 and TRBJ2-4, with 8 bases identical to TRBD2. The CDR3 bases are TGTGCCAGCACTGAGGCTAGCGGGTTACTAGCCAAAAACATTCAGTACTTC. Translating it yields CASTEASGLLAKNIQYF. Variable domain in full (rest from reference TRBV2 and TRBJ2-4): EPEVTQTPSHQVTQMGQEVILRCVPISNHLYFYWYRQILGQKVEFLVSFYNNEISEKSEIFDDQFSVERPDGSNFTLKIRSTKLEDSAMYFCASTEASGLLAKNIQYFGAGTRLSVL.